These T cell receptor beta chains were read from a single sample in a study of CD8 T cells in Susac syndrome. In TCRdb, the immunoSEQ multiplex PCR reads were re-called with MiXCR into one record per CDR3 protein. The profile shows about 140,000 distinct CDR3 sequences, roughly 94% of them singletons. What was sequenced was CD4+ T cells from PBMCs. All receptors derive from a human donor in good health. Both conserved end residues are part of each CDR3. The D gene is left open where the match is weak. For some rows the clone size is stated as once, few or many, or as a class when expanded; others skip it.

clone_size,d_call,j_call,cdr3_length,v_call,cdr3_aa,cdr3_nt
NA,TRBD1,TRBJ2-7,13,TRBV28,CASSLGTAYEQYF,TGTGCCAGCAGTTTGGGGACAGCCTACGAGCAGTACTTC
NA,TRBD1,TRBJ1-2,15,TRBV7-9,CASSSRQGSNYGYTF,TGTGCCAGCAGCTCCCGACAGGGATCTAACTATGGCTACACCTTC
NA,NA,TRBJ2-7,14,TRBV4-1,CASSQAESSYEQYF,TGCGCCAGCAGCCAGGCGGAAAGCTCCTACGAGCAGTACTTC
NA,NA,TRBJ1-1,15,TRBV30,CAWKRSSGRGRGTFF,TGTGCCTGGAAAAGGTCAAGCGGGCGGGGGCGCGGAACTTTCTTT
NA,TRBD2,TRBJ2-3,15,TRBV27,CASSLAGAGTDTQYF,TGTGCCAGCAGTTTGGCGGGAGCCGGGACAGATACGCAGTATTTT
NA,NA,TRBJ2-7,14,TRBV5-4,CASSNPTGSYEQYF,TGTGCCAGCAGCAACCCGACAGGATCCTACGAGCAGTACTTC
NA,NA,TRBJ1-5,16,TRBV20-1,CSARDSAAFSNQPQHF,TGCAGTGCTAGAGATTCGGCAGCTTTTAGCAATCAGCCCCAGCATTTT
NA,NA,TRBJ2-3,12,TRBV20-1,CSASTTADTQYF,TGCAGTGCTTCTACGACGGCAGATACGCAGTATTTT
once,NA,TRBJ1-2,12,TRBV7-2,CASSPDDYGYTF,TGTGCCAGCAGCCCGGACGATTATGGCTACACCTTC
once,TRBD2,TRBJ2-1,13,TRBV12-3/TRBV12-4,CASSSRLAFEQFF,TGTGCCAGCAGTTCTAGACTAGCGTTTGAGCAGTTCTTC
NA,NA,TRBJ1-1,14,TRBV25-1,CASSRAEPNTEAFF,TGTGCCAGCAGTCGTGCAGAACCGAACACTGAAGCTTTCTTT
NA,TRBD1,TRBJ2-5,13,TRBV30,CAWSQGAVETQYF,TGTGCCTGGAGTCAGGGGGCGGTGGAGACCCAGTACTTC
NA,TRBD1,TRBJ1-4,15,TRBV12-3/TRBV12-4,CASSPQQGVDEKLFF,TGTGCCAGCAGTCCCCAACAGGGGGTTGATGAAAAACTGTTTTTT
NA,NA,TRBJ1-2,16,TRBV5-1,CASSLEGAAGFYGYTF,TGCGCCAGCAGCTTGGAAGGTGCGGCGGGGTTCTATGGCTACACCTTC
NA,NA,TRBJ1-4,14,TRBV30,CAWSPRSTNEKLFF,TGTGCCTGGAGTCCCAGATCAACTAATGAAAAACTGTTTTTT
NA,TRBD1,TRBJ1-2,15,TRBV7-9,CASSSRDRENYGYTF,TGTGCCAGCAGCTCGCGGGACAGGGAAAACTATGGCTACACCTTC
NA,TRBD1,TRBJ1-1,16,TRBV5-4,CASSWDRESGNTEAFF,TGTGCCAGCAGCTGGGACAGGGAGAGTGGGAACACTGAAGCTTTCTTT
NA,TRBD2,TRBJ2-5,15,TRBV27,CASSSLGEGLETQYF,TGTGCCAGCAGTTCCCTGGGGGAGGGCCTCGAGACCCAGTACTTC
NA,NA,TRBJ1-2,12,TRBV29-1,CSVESGGYGYTF,TGCAGCGTTGAATCGGGGGGCTATGGCTACACCTTC
NA,NA,TRBJ2-1,13,TRBV3-1,CASSPLVFNEQFF,TGTGCCAGCAGCCCGCTTGTCTTCAATGAGCAGTTCTTC
NA,NA,TRBJ2-3,15,TRBV27,CASSWRDGGPDTQYF,TGTGCCAGCAGTTGGCGGGATGGGGGCCCAGATACGCAGTATTTT
NA,NA,TRBJ2-2,15,TRBV9,CASSAGPPNAGELFF,TGTGCCAGCAGCGCGGGACCGCCTAACGCCGGGGAGCTGTTTTTT
NA,NA,TRBJ2-7,13,TRBV6-6,CASSWGRTYEQYF,TGTGCCAGCAGCTGGGGACGGACCTACGAGCAGTACTTC
NA,TRBD2,TRBJ2-1,17,TRBV20-1,CSARGLAGGSSYNEQFF,TGCAGTGCTAGAGGGCTAGCGGGAGGGAGCTCCTACAATGAGCAGTTCTTC
NA,NA,TRBJ2-4,14,TRBV5-1,CASSSTTGGDIQYF,TGCGCCAGCAGCTCTACTACAGGGGGGGACATTCAGTACTTC
NA,NA,TRBJ2-7,14,TRBV19,CASSITGNLYEQYF,TGTGCCAGTAGTATTACGGGAAACCTCTACGAGCAGTACTTC
once,NA,TRBJ2-7,14,TRBV20-1,CSASSAGSSYEQYF,TGCAGTGCAAGTTCGGCGGGTTCCTCCTACGAGCAGTACTTC
NA,NA,TRBJ2-1,14,TRBV3-1,CASSQVPTSDEQFF,TGTGCCAGCAGCCAAGTGCCAACCTCCGATGAGCAGTTCTTC
NA,TRBD2,TRBJ2-1,17,TRBV4-1,CASSQVYSGRFYNEQFF,TGCGCCAGCAGCCAAGTTTACAGCGGGAGATTTTACAATGAGCAGTTCTTC
NA,NA,TRBJ2-1,12,TRBV3-1,CASGSHYNEQFF,TGTGCCAGCGGGAGCCACTACAATGAGCAGTTCTTC
NA,NA,TRBJ1-1,14,TRBV27,CASCLYRGSTEAFF,TGTGCCAGCTGCCTTTACCGGGGAAGCACTGAAGCTTTCTTT
NA,NA,TRBJ2-3,15,TRBV28,CASSFPDSKADTQYF,TGTGCCAGCAGTTTTCCGGACTCCAAAGCAGATACGCAGTATTTT
few,TRBD2,TRBJ2-7,17,TRBV6-1,CASSGTSGRALSYEQYF,TGTGCCAGCAGTGGGACTAGCGGGAGGGCTCTCTCCTACGAGCAGTACTTC
NA,NA,TRBJ1-1,13,TRBV19,CATSREVNTEAFF,TGTGCCACCAGCAGGGAGGTGAACACTGAAGCTTTCTTT
NA,TRBD2,TRBJ2-1,17,TRBV20-1,CSASGTSGRSSYNEQFF,TGCAGTGCTTCCGGGACTAGCGGGAGGTCCTCCTACAATGAGCAGTTCTTC
NA,TRBD2,TRBJ2-1,15,TRBV24-1,CATSDLRLAVDEQFF,TGTGCCACCAGTGATTTGAGGCTAGCGGTCGATGAGCAGTTCTTC
NA,NA,TRBJ1-4,16,TRBV27,CASSLEGAGTNEKLFF,TGTGCCAGCAGTTTGGAAGGGGCCGGCACTAATGAAAAACTGTTTTTT
NA,NA,TRBJ1-2,15,TRBV2,CASSEGEGVNYGYTF,TGTGCCAGCAGTGAAGGGGAAGGAGTCAACTATGGCTACACCTTC
NA,NA,TRBJ2-2,13,TRBV20-1,CSASPTGTGELFF,TGCAGTGCTAGTCCTACAGGGACCGGGGAGCTGTTTTTT
NA,TRBD2,TRBJ2-1,16,TRBV20-1,CSASGAGGSSYNEQFF,TGCAGTGCTAGTGGAGCGGGAGGGAGCTCCTACAATGAGCAGTTCTTC
NA,TRBD1,TRBJ2-7,15,TRBV2,CASSEGQGASYEQYF,TGTGCCAGCAGTGAGGGCCAGGGGGCCTCCTACGAGCAGTACTTC
NA,TRBD2,TRBJ2-3,15,TRBV20-1,CSARDGTSGTDTQYF,TGCAGTGCTAGAGACGGGACTAGCGGCACAGATACGCAGTATTTT
NA,NA,TRBJ1-2,13,TRBV28,CASSRDLGYGYTF,TGTGCCAGCAGTCGAGACCTTGGCTATGGCTACACCTTC
NA,TRBD2,TRBJ2-3,14,TRBV2,CASTEAGGPGTQYF,TGTGCCAGCACAGAGGCGGGAGGGCCTGGTACGCAGTATTTT
NA,NA,TRBJ2-3,12,TRBV20-1,CSATWGTDTQYF,TGCAGTGCCACCTGGGGCACAGATACGCAGTATTTT
NA,NA,TRBJ2-7,14,TRBV5-6,CASSFFGITYEQYF,TGTGCCAGCAGCTTTTTCGGGATTACCTACGAGCAGTACTTC
once,TRBD2,TRBJ2-1,17,TRBV12-3/TRBV12-4,CASSLRLAETTYNEQFF,TGTGCCAGCAGTCTCCGACTAGCGGAAACTACCTACAATGAGCAGTTCTTC
NA,NA,TRBJ1-3,14,TRBV7-9,CASSPGVAGNTIYF,TGTGCCAGCAGCCCCGGGGTAGCTGGAAACACCATATATTTT
NA,TRBD1,TRBJ2-5,16,TRBV7-8,CASSFLQGARGETQYF,TGTGCCAGCAGCTTCCTACAGGGGGCGCGAGGCGAGACCCAGTACTTC
once,NA,TRBJ1-3,14,TRBV2,CASQEFVRGNTIYF,TGTGCCAGCCAGGAGTTTGTCAGAGGAAACACCATATATTTT
NA,NA,TRBJ2-3,15,TRBV15,CATSREEGITDTQYF,TGTGCCACCAGCAGAGAAGAGGGAATTACAGATACGCAGTATTTT
NA,NA,TRBJ1-1,20,TRBV4-2,CASSHPKGSEFGDLGTEAFF,TGTGCCAGCAGCCACCCCAAGGGGAGCGAATTCGGGGACTTGGGAACTGAAGCTTTCTTT
NA,NA,TRBJ1-3,14,TRBV2,CASSEGGRGNTIYF,TGTGCCAGCAGTGAAGGGGGACGGGGAAACACCATATATTTT
NA,NA,TRBJ2-5,15,TRBV6-1,CASSGQGGIQETQYF,TGTGCCAGCAGCGGTCAAGGGGGGATCCAAGAGACCCAGTACTTC
NA,TRBD1,TRBJ2-5,15,TRBV7-2,CASSLWGQGAETQYF,TGTGCCAGCAGCTTATGGGGACAGGGGGCTGAGACCCAGTACTTC